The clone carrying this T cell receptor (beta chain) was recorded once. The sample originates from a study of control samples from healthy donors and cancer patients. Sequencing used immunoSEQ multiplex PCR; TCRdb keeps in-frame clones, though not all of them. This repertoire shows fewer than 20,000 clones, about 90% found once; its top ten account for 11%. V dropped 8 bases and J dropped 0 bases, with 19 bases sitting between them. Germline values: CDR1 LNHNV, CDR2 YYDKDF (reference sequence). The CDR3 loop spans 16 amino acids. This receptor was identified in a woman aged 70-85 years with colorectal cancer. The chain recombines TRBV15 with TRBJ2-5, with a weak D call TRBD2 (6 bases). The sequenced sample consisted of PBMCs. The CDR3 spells CATEGGDSPYQETQYF. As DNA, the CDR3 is TGTGCCACCGAAGGAGGGGACTCCCCGTACCAAGAGACCCAGTACTTC.